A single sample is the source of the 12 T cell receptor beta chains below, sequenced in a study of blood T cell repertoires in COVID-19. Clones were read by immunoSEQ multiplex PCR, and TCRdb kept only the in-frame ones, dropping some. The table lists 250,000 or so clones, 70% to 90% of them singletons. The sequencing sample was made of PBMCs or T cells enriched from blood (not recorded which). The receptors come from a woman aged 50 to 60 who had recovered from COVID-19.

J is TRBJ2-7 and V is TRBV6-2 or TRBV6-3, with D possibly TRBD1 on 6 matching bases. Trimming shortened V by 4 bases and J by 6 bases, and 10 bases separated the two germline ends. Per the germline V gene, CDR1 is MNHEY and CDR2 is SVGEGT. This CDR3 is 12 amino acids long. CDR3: CASSSYRAEQYF. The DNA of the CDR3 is TGTGCCAGCAGTTCGTACAGGGCCGAGCAGTACTTC.

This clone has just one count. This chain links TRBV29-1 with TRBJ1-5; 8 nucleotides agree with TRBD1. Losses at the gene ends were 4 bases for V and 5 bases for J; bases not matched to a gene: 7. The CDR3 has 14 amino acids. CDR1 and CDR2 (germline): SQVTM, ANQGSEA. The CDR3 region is CSVAGQATDQPQHF. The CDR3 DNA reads TGCAGCGTTGCGGGACAGGCTACCGATCAGCCCCAGCATTTT. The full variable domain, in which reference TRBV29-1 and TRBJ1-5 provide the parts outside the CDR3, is SAVISQKPSRDICQRGTSLTIQCQVDSQVTMMFWYRQQPGQSLTLIATANQGSEATYESGFVIDKFPISRPNLTFSTLTVSNMSPEDSSIYLCSVAGQATDQPQHFGDGTRLSIL.

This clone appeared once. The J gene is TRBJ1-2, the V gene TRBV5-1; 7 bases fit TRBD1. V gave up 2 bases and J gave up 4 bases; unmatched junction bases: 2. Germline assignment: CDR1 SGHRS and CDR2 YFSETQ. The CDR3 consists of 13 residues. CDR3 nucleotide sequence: TGCGCCAGCAGCTTAGGGGGCGGCTATGGCTACACCTTC. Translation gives CASSLGGGYGYTF.

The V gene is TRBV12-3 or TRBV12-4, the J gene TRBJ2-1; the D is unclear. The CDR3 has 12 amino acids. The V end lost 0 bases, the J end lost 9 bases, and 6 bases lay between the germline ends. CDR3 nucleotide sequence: TGTGCCAGCAGTTTAGCCGTGGCTGAGCAGTTCTTC. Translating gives CASSLAVAEQFF.

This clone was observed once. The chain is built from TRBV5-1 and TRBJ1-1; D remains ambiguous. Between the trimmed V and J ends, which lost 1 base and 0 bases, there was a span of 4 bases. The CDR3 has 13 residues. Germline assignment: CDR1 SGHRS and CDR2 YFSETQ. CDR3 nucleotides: TGCGCCAGCAGCTTGACAATGAACACTGAAGCTTTCTTT. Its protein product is CASSLTMNTEAFF.

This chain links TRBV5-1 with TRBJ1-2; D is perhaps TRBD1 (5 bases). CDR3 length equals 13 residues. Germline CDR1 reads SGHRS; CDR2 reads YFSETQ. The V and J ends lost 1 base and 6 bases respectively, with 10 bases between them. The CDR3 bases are TGCGCCAGCAGCTTGCTGCAGGGTGATGGCTACACCTTC. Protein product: CASSLLQGDGYTF.

The CDR3 reads CASSIQGRGGNSPLHF. Written as DNA, the CDR3 is TGTGCCAGCAGTATACAGGGAAGGGGGGGCAATTCACCCCTCCACTTT. The rearrangement joins TRBV28 to TRBJ1-6; the D gene is possibly TRBD1 (6 bases). V shed 5 bases and J shed 7 bases, with 18 bases lying between them. Germline CDR1 and CDR2: MDHEN and SYDVKM. This CDR3 has 16 amino acids.

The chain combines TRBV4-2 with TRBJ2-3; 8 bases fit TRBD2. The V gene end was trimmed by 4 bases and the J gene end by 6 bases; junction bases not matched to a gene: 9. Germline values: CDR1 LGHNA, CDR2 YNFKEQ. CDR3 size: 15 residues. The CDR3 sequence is CASSPAGTSYDTQYF. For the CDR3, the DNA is TGTGCCAGCAGCCCGGCCGGGACTAGTTATGATACGCAGTATTTT.

The CDR3, as DNA: TGTGCCAGCAGCTGGACAGGGGGCAGCGAGCAGTACTTC. Protein sequence: CASSWTGGSEQYF. The V call is TRBV5-4, the J call TRBJ2-7; 11 bases agree with TRBD1. This CDR3 region has 13 residues. Per the germline V gene, CDR1 is SGHNT and CDR2 is YYREEE (reference sequence). The V segment lost 3 bases and the J segment 6 bases; nucleotides outside the gene matches: 2.

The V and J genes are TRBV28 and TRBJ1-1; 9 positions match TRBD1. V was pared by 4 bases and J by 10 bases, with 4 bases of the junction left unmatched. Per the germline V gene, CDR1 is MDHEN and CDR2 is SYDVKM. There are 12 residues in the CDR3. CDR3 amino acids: CASSWTGERAFF. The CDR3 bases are TGTGCCAGCAGTTGGACAGGGGAACGAGCTTTCTTT.

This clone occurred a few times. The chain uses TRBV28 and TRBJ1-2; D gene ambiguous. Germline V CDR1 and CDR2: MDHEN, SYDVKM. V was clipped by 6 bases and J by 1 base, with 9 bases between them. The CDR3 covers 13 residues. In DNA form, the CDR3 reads TGTGCCAGCAGCCTCAGGAATAACTATGGCTACACCTTC. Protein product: CASSLRNNYGYTF.

In DNA, the CDR3 is TGTGCCAGCAGTTTAAGTCAGGGACAGAATACGCAGTATTTT. It encodes CASSLSQGQNTQYF. This chain connects TRBV28 to TRBJ2-3, with 7 bases lining up with TRBD1. J lost 7 bases, V lost 2 bases, and 6 bases had no gene match. Germline CDR1 and CDR2: MDHEN and SYDVKM. The CDR3 has 14 residues.